This T cell receptor beta chain was observed in a study of regulatory T cells in long-lasting Graves disease listed by TCRdb under 2021. Describing the broader study: Patients with newly diagnosed Graves' disease had been on antithyroid drugs for under 3 months. Peripheral blood TCR sequencing and RNA sequencing compared persistent Graves' disease patients with newly diagnosed Graves' disease patients. The study took place in China and was registered as a clinical trial. TCR sequencing covered about 13 persistent and some 20 newly diagnosed Graves' disease patients, some 33 samples in total. The paper as a whole reports these results and caveats: The small sample size was acknowledged by the authors as a limitation that may reduce accuracy. Only the TCR beta chain was sequenced and analyzed. The study examined only peripheral blood because the primary lesion, thyroid tissue, could not be accessed. Persistent patients shared more public clonotypes among themselves (around 2,700) than newly diagnosed patients did (more than 850). Compared with newly diagnosed patients, patients with persistent Graves' disease had lower TCR Shannon entropy and fewer highly expanded clones, which suggests clonal expansion.

This specimen's time point label, per the study, means: newly diagnosed GD, antithyroid drugs for less than 3 months. For both TCR sequencing and RNA sequencing, RNA was extracted from PBMCs in TRIzol. The diagnosis of Graves' disease was made according to American Thyroid Association guidelines. Recruitment of patients was carried out at an endocrinology department in Xi'an, China. From each patient, approximately 9 milliliters of peripheral blood was collected into an EDTA anticoagulant tube. PBMCs were isolated by Ficoll Paque Plus density gradient separation without further T cell sorting. An Agilent 2100 Bioanalyzer and agarose gel were used to assess RNA quality, and a NanoDrop 2000 was used to measure RNA concentration. Library generation was performed with multiplex PCR. The run used an Illumina HiSeq 4000. CDR3 regions were amplified by Arm-PCR with iRepertoire HTBI primers to construct TCR beta libraries. Before sequencing, the PCR products underwent gel purification. For the original study's pipeline: Gene usage analysis of CDR3 amino acid clonotypes relied on the approximately 60 TRBV and fewer than 15 TRBJ segments identified across samples. Filtered high-quality paired reads were merged into contigs using COPE and FqMerger. Contigs were aligned with BLAST to IMGT TRBV, TRBD and TRBJ reference genes, and CDR3 was defined per IMGT. Highly expanded clones were defined as clonotypes with a frequency above 0.1%. Shannon entropy was used to measure repertoire diversity, and the Gini coefficient was used to measure V-J evenness. A clonotype found in more than one individual was treated as public. TCRdb took the public reads, trimmed them with fastp at Q25, ran MiXCR for clone calling and kept in-frame beta chains. Rows matching on CDR3 protein sequence are summarized as one entry with the most common DNA and genes. TCRdb, not the authors, supplied the V and J calls. This sample comprises about 500,000 distinct CDR3 sequences, about 12% of them detected only once. The ten largest clones take up approximately 9% of the sample.

This clonotype was counted a few times. No cognate antigen has been identified for it. Within one base of it there is no much larger clone, and no base qualities were kept. The sample was also linked to a second study, of T cells in Graves' hyperthyroidism and ophthalmopathy. As noted in the second study: A patient counted as having stable Graves' hyperthyroidism if no progression to ophthalmopathy occurred over 18 months of follow-up. The hyperthyroidism patients were between 18 and 65 years old and newly diagnosed, with a disease duration of less than 2 months. Patients with uncontrolled infections, other autoimmune diseases, pregnancy or lactation were excluded. Diagnoses were based on clinical symptoms, serum thyroxine and TRAb, thyroid ultrasound and orbital computed tomography. A first-round RT-PCR of the TCR CDR3 used the HTBI primer set with the Qiagen OneStep RT-PCR kit. Most expanded thyroid clonotypes (frequency above 0.001) were also found in blood, which suggests that blood repertoires may mirror thyroid immune responses. A 13 V-J signature model separated ophthalmopathy from stable hyperthyroidism, with approximately 86% sensitivity and 81.08% specificity in cross-validation and 80%/75% in testing. In validation, progression to ophthalmopathy was predicted by the model with 55% to 71% sensitivity and 72% to 85% specificity, a median of approximately 6.5 months before onset. To identify TCR V-J signatures that set the groups apart, the researchers used a discovery cohort of about a hundred patients, made up of some 41 with Graves' ophthalmopathy and some 58 with stable Graves' hyperthyroidism. An independent validation cohort of under 20 hyperthyroidism patients and 17 patients who later progressed to ophthalmopathy tested prospective prediction of ophthalmopathy. The roughly 94 discovery patients were randomly split 7:3 into training and test sets. In several Graves' hyperthyroidism patients, the study also compared T-cell repertoires from thyroid tissue with T-cell repertoires from blood. After blood sampling, hyperthyroidism patients were treated with methimazole at a starting dose of 30 mg daily, and ophthalmopathy patients were treated with high-dose intravenous methylprednisolone. Libraries were constructed in a second round of multiplex PCR, after which size selection and purification were carried out. The libraries were sequenced on an Illumina HiSeq2000 using paired-end 100 bp reads. SOAPnuke was used to process the raw data, with reads discarded if the reads contained adapters or uncalled bases, had a mean Phred below 15, or lacked an exact constant-primer or identifier match. High-quality paired reads were merged using COPE v1.2.5, and each unique nucleotide sequence was defined as a clonotype. Clonotypes were aligned to IMGT TRBV, TRBD and TRBJ reference segments using MiTCR v1.1. Only V-J combinations with frequency above 0.0001, covering about 99% of repertoires, were analysed. A TCS score was defined as the ratio between F50 (clonal expansion) and ExV (chaos), using BLOSUM62-based TCRdist between CDR3 peptides within each V-J. Welch's t-statistics and random forest reduced around 520 V-J features to fewer than 15, which were used in a naive Bayes classifier (R e1071). No statistical method was used to set the sample size in advance, and investigators knew the group allocation. The paper describes TCR Vbeta CDR3 sequencing of 135 peripheral blood samples, made up of some 42 ophthalmopathy patients, 70 to 80 hyperthyroidism patients and 17 progressor patients.

Sequences were derived from peripheral blood mononuclear cells (PBMCs), sampled at new diagnosis, from a patient treated with antithyroid drugs. The clonotype originates from a woman aged 25-40 years with Graves disease. Donor details come from another sample of the same person, matched by shared clones.

CDR3 region: CASSQRTGTGANVLTF. The DNA sequence is given as TGTGCCAGCAGCCAGCGGACCGGGACAGGGGCCAACGTCCTGACTTTC. This receptor chain uses TRBV4-2 and TRBJ2-6; matching of 6 bases hints at TRBD1 as the D gene. Trimming removed 3 bases from V and 4 bases from J, leaving 13 bases between the germline ends. The CDR1 and CDR2 encoded by the germline V gene are LGHNA and YNFKEQ. There are 16 amino acids in the CDR3, from cysteine to phenylalanine inclusive. The sequence is cut down to CDR3 DNA, 48 bases in frame from base 1.